The clone carrying this TCR beta chain was detected only a few times. The data belong to a study of sequential checkpoint blockade in melanoma. Across the study: Twenty-two patients had tumor biopsies before treatment and at week 13.

Indicated treatment: randomized to nivolumab then ipilimumab (arm A) or the reverse (arm B). Produced via immunoSEQ multiplex PCR; TCRdb's table is partial and in-frame only. This sample has about 19,000 clones, with around 24% found just once. The CDR3 runs 16 residues. V dropped 5 bases and J dropped 0 bases, with 14 bases sitting between them. Germline assignment: CDR1 SGHNT and CDR2 YENEEA. The material sequenced was tumor tissue (inferred from file names), taken from a patient given nivolumab and ipilimumab in sequence. This clonotype originated in a human donor with melanoma. The chain employs TRBV11-3 and TRBJ2-1; D may be TRBD2 (6 bases). CDR3 DNA: TGTGCCAGCAGCCCGAGGGCGGGGAGCTCCTACAATGAGCAGTTCTTC. It is translated as CASSPRAGSSYNEQFF.